The 24 T cell receptor beta chains in this list originate from one sample, sequenced in a study of blood T cell repertoires in COVID-19. Clones were read by immunoSEQ multiplex PCR, and TCRdb kept only the in-frame ones, dropping some. Among under 130,000 clones listed, more than 80% were seen once. The sequencing sample was made of peripheral blood. All receptors come from a woman between 65 and 79 years old with acute or convalescent COVID-19.

The chain combines TRBV6-5 with TRBJ2-7; perhaps TRBD1 as D (5 bases). Trimming took off 0 bases at V and 2 bases at J, with 11 bases between the two ends. The CDR3 sequence is 15 residues long. Germline-derived CDR1 and CDR2 are MNHEY and SVGAGI. CDR3 sequence reads: CASSYSAGPAYEQYF. The CDR3 bases are TGTGCCAGCAGTTACTCGGCAGGGCCCGCCTACGAGCAGTACTTC.

V usage is TRBV9 and J usage is TRBJ1-5, with 10 bases matching TRBD1. The CDR3 consists of 14 residues. Germline values: CDR1 SGDLS, CDR2 YYNGEE. Losses at the gene ends were 2 bases for V and 7 bases for J; bases not matched to a gene: 3. CDR3 residues: CASSVGQGSQPQHF. CDR3 bases: TGTGCCAGCAGCGTGGGACAGGGGAGCCAGCCCCAGCATTTT.

V gene TRBV10-3 combines with J gene TRBJ2-3, with 7 bases that match TRBD2. This CDR3 spans 14 amino acids. After removal of 4 bases from V and 3 bases from J, the junction contained 4 bases not matched to a gene. Germline assignment: CDR1 ENHRY and CDR2 SYGVKD. CDR3 sequence reads: CAISVGRETDTQYF. The CDR3 bases are TGTGCCATCAGTGTCGGGCGGGAGACAGATACGCAGTATTTT.

The gene calls are TRBV5-4 and TRBJ2-7, with D tentatively TRBD1 (5 bases). The CDR3 spans 13 residues. The germline gives CDR1 SGHNT, CDR2 YYREEE (reference sequence). The V end lost 1 base, the J end lost 3 bases, and 8 bases lay between the germline ends. In DNA, the CDR3 is TGTGCCAGCAGCTTGCAGGGCTACTACGAGCAGTACTTC. Residues: CASSLQGYYEQYF.

The CDR3 sequence: CASSLNGGYEQYF. CDR3 sequence (DNA): TGTGCCAGCAGTTTAAACGGCGGCTACGAGCAGTACTTC. This chain joins TRBV28 and TRBJ2-7; D is uncertain. V dropped 2 bases and J dropped 3 bases, with 8 bases sitting between them. CDR3 length: 13 amino acids. Germline CDR1 is MDHEN and CDR2 is SYDVKM.

The J gene is TRBJ1-5, the V gene TRBV29-1; TRBD1 aligns across 7 bases. V was pared by 5 bases and J by 2 bases, with 6 bases of the junction left unmatched. The germline V gene has CDR1 SQVTM and CDR2 ANQGSEA. The CDR3 spans 14 residues. The CDR3 loop reads CSVLDREGNQPQHF. CDR3 nucleotide sequence: TGCAGCGTTCTTGACAGGGAAGGCAATCAGCCCCAGCATTTT. The full variable domain, with the rest looked up from reference TRBV29-1 and TRBJ1-5, is SAVISQKPSRDICQRGTSLTIQCQVDSQVTMMFWYRQQPGQSLTLIATANQGSEATYESGFVIDKFPISRPNLTFSTLTVSNMSPEDSSIYLCSVLDREGNQPQHFGDGTRLSIL.

The rearrangement uses TRBV7-2 and TRBJ1-3; possible D gene TRBD1, 5 bases. In germline, CDR1 is SGHTA, CDR2 FQGNSA. This CDR3 comprises 16 residues. Trimming stripped 0 bases from V and 2 bases from J, with 11 bases between. DNA for the CDR3: TGTGCCAGCAGCTTAGCTACAGGAAGGGCTGGAAACACCATATATTTT. Amino acid sequence: CASSLATGRAGNTIYF.

V usage is TRBV7-8 and J usage is TRBJ1-6; TRBD1 might be the D (6 bases). The V gene lost 2 bases and the J gene lost 8 bases, with 13 bases spanning the gap. Germline loops: CDR1 SGHVS, CDR2 FQNEAQ. The CDR3 has 15 residues. CDR3 DNA: TGTGCCAGCAGCTTAACTACAGGGTCGCATTCACCCCTCCACTTT. Translating gives CASSLTTGSHSPLHF.

This clone turned up a few times. The chain is built from TRBV14 and TRBJ1-6; 8 nucleotides agree with TRBD1. V lost 6 bases and J lost 7; bases outside the gene matches: 8. Germline loops: CDR1 SGHDN, CDR2 FVKESK. CDR3 length equals 15 residues. This CDR3 reads CASRDRQGSNSPLHF. DNA for the CDR3: TGTGCCAGCAGGGATCGACAGGGGTCGAATTCACCCCTCCACTTT. Based on the CDR3 plus reference TRBV14 and TRBJ1-6, the full variable domain is EAGVTQFPSHSVIEKGQTVTLRCDPISGHDNLYWYRRVMGKEIKFLLHFVKESKQDESGMPNNRFLAERTGGTYSTLKVQPAELEDSGVYFCASRDRQGSNSPLHFGNGTRLTVT.

Concerning this clone: Relative to the germline gene, one junction end is altered; a read error may explain this. The rearrangement joins TRBV29-1 to TRBJ2-1; 7 nucleotides agree with TRBD2. In germline, CDR1 is SQVTM, CDR2 ANQGSEA. This CDR3 has 15 amino acids. CDR3 residues: CSVEGSSGTYNEQFF. The CDR3, as DNA: TGCAGCGTGGAAGGCTCTAGCGGCACCTACAATGAGCAGTTCTTC.

The gene calls are TRBV2 and TRBJ1-1; 8 bases are a match to TRBD1. This CDR3 has 14 amino acids. Germline V CDR1 and CDR2: SNHLY, FYNNEI. The ends lost 3 bases at V and 4 bases at J; junction bases unmatched: 4. This CDR3 reads CASSDDRGSTEAFF. The CDR3 nucleotides are TGTGCCAGCAGTGACGACAGGGGATCCACTGAAGCTTTCTTT.

The chain carries TRBV10-3 and TRBJ1-5; D is possibly TRBD1 (6 bases). The CDR3 extends over 12 amino acids. V dropped 10 bases and J dropped 5 bases, with 12 bases sitting between them. Germline V CDR1 and CDR2: ENHRY, SYGVKD. In DNA form, the CDR3 reads TGTGCCAGCCGGACAGCTGATCAGCCCCAGCATTTT. It yields the protein CASRTADQPQHF.

This chain connects TRBV28 to TRBJ1-5; 7 bases match TRBD1. V dropped 2 bases and J dropped 6; count of bases not matched to a gene: 1. The V gene's germline CDR1 is MDHEN and CDR2 SYDVKM. The CDR3 is 13 amino acids. This chain's CDR3 is CASSLTGVQPQHF. Written as DNA, the CDR3 is TGTGCCAGCAGTTTAACAGGGGTTCAGCCCCAGCATTTT.

This clone was counted between two and nine times. This chain links TRBV5-1 with TRBJ2-2; 9 nucleotides align to TRBD2. Trimming removed 0 bases from V and 5 bases from J; junction bases left unmatched: 5. The CDR3 length is 16 residues. CDR1 is SGHRS, CDR2 YFSETQ, per germline. CDR3 DNA sequence: TGCGCCAGCAGCTTGGGCGGGAGGGCCCCGACCGGGGAGCTGTTTTTT. Translating gives CASSLGGRAPTGELFF.

This chain joins TRBV7-8 and TRBJ1-6, with D possibly being TRBD1 (5 bases). The V and J ends lost 0 bases and 7 bases respectively, with 16 bases between them. Germline V gene data show CDR1 as SGHVS and CDR2 as FQNEAQ. The CDR3 runs to 17 residues. The CDR3 nucleotides are TGTGCCAGCAGCTTAGCGCTTAGGACAAATAGGAATTCACCCCTCCACTTT. Its protein product is CASSLALRTNRNSPLHF.

This clone was counted a few times. V and J are TRBV19 and TRBJ1-2, with no clear D. The CDR3 loop spans 12 amino acids. Germline-derived CDR1 and CDR2 are LNHDA and SQIVND (reference sequence). V lost 8 bases and J lost 7, with 14 bases in between. The CDR3 here is CASLTEVFGYTF. CDR3 nucleotide sequence: TGTGCCAGTCTTACGGAGGTCTTTGGCTACACCTTC. Full variable domain (outside the CDR3, taken from reference TRBV19 and TRBJ1-2): DGGITQSPKYLFRKEGQNVTLSCEQNLNHDAMYWYRQDPGQGLRLIYYSQIVNDFQKGDIAEGYSVSREKKESFPLTVTSAQKNPTAFYLCASLTEVFGYTFGSGTRLTVV.

The chain is built from TRBV2 and TRBJ2-3, with D perhaps matching TRBD1 (6 bases). The germline V gene has CDR1 SNHLY and CDR2 FYNNEI. This CDR3 has 16 residues. Trimming stripped 2 bases from V and 6 bases from J, with 18 bases between. Here the CDR3 reads CASSERRDTEADTQYF. DNA for the CDR3: TGTGCCAGCAGTGAAAGACGGGACACCGAGGCGGATACGCAGTATTTT.

This chain links TRBV6-5 with TRBJ1-2, with 9 nucleotides matching TRBD1. The trim removed 1 base at V and 2 bases at J, leaving 5 bases unmatched. Germline CDR1 MNHEY, CDR2 SVGAGI. The CDR3 consists of 16 residues. The CDR3 region is CASSYWTGERNYGYTF. The CDR3 region has the DNA TGTGCCAGCAGTTACTGGACAGGGGAAAGGAACTATGGCTACACCTTC.

In this sample, this clone turned up a few times. V is TRBV29-1 and J is TRBJ2-1; weak D call: TRBD1 (5 bases). CDR3 length: 16 residues. Trimming took 1 base from V and 1 from J, leaving 14 bases between them. The V gene's germline CDR1 is SQVTM and CDR2 ANQGSEA. CDR3 residues: CSVEAGQGKSYNEQFF. In DNA form, the CDR3 reads TGCAGCGTTGAAGCCGGGCAGGGAAAGTCCTACAATGAGCAGTTCTTC.

This rearrangement joins TRBV7-9 to TRBJ2-7, with 7 nucleotides matching TRBD1. With V trimmed by 1 base and J by 5 bases, 5 bases remained unmatched. CDR1 is SEHNR, CDR2 FQNEAQ, per germline (reference sequence). CDR3 length: 14 residues. The CDR3 bases are TGTGCCAGCAGCTTAGAGAGGGGGCGAGACGAGCAGTACTTC. It translates to CASSLERGRDEQYF.

The chain combines TRBV4-3 with TRBJ2-7; D is perhaps TRBD2 (6 bases). Germline V lookup: CDR1 LGHNA, CDR2 YSLEER. V was trimmed by 1 base and J by 2 bases, leaving 12 bases between them. The CDR3 runs 15 residues. CDR3 bases: TGCGCCAGCAGCCAAGGTTTGGGGGGAACCTACGAGCAGTACTTC. This encodes CASSQGLGGTYEQYF.

CDR3 in amino acids: CASSPTGGLSSTDTQYF. CDR3 in DNA: TGTGCCAGCAGCCCGACAGGGGGTCTTTCTAGCACAGATACGCAGTATTTT. V gene TRBV3-1 (or the pseudogene TRBV3-2) combines with J gene TRBJ2-3; 9 nucleotides align to TRBD1. The J segment lost 0 bases and the V segment lost 4 bases, leaving 8 bases of the junction unmatched. Germline CDR1 and CDR2: LGHDT and YNNKEL (reference sequence). This CDR3 has 17 residues.

The chain couples TRBV19 to TRBJ1-1; D not resolved. This CDR3 is built from 14 residues. The germline V gene encodes CDR1 LNHDA and CDR2 SQIVND (reference sequence). V was shortened by 6 bases and J by 1 base, with 12 bases between the two germline ends. CDR3 in DNA: TGTGCCAGTAGCAAATCGGCGGGGAACACTGAAGCTTTCTTT. This encodes CASSKSAGNTEAFF.

J is TRBJ1-3 and V is TRBV12-3 or TRBV12-4; perhaps TRBD1 as D (6 bases). Trimming cost V 8 bases and J 4 bases, with 12 bases left between them. The CDR3 spans 13 residues. The CDR3 spells CASHKGVGNTIYF. For the CDR3, the DNA is TGTGCCAGCCATAAGGGGGTCGGAAACACCATATATTTT.